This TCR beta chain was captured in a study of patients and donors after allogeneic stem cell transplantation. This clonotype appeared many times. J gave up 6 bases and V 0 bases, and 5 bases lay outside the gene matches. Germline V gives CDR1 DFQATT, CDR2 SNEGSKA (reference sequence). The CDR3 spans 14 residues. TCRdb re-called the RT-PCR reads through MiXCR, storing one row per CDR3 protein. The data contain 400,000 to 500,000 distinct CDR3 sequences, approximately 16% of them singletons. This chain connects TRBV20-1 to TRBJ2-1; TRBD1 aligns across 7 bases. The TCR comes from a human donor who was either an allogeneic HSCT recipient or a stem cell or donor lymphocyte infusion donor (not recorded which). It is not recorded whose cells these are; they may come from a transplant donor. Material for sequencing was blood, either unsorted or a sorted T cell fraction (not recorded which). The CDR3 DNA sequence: TGCAGTGCTAGAGATCTGAGACAGGGCAATGAGCAGTTCTTC. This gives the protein CSARDLRQGNEQFF.